A selection of T cell receptor beta chains follows, all from one sample in a study of T cell changes during pregnancy in multiple sclerosis. Libraries were prepared by immunoSEQ multiplex PCR; TCRdb keeps only in-frame clonotypes and omits some of them. The data hold tens of thousands of clones, with roughly 85% observed a single time. This specimen was CD8+ T cells from peripheral blood mononuclear cells, taken in the first trimester of pregnancy. Receptors were obtained from a female donor in good health, enrolled as a control in a pregnancy study. Both conserved end residues are part of each CDR3. Fields, in order: D gene, V gene, clone size, J gene, CDR3 protein, CDR3 DNA. A D gene is named only where the DNA matches it firmly. The size entry is marked missing in some rows and otherwise reads once, few, many or a size class.

d_gene: .
v_gene: TRBV7-9
abundance: .
j_gene: TRBJ1-2
CDR3aa: CASSDSGVREGYTF
CDR3nt: TGTGCCAGCAGCGATTCAGGGGTAAGGGAAGGCTACACCTTC

d_gene: TRBD1
v_gene: TRBV6-6
abundance: .
j_gene: TRBJ2-7
CDR3aa: CASSPGQGNEQYF
CDR3nt: TGTGCCAGCAGCCCGGGACAGGGAAACGAGCAGTACTTC

d_gene: .
v_gene: TRBV9
abundance: .
j_gene: TRBJ2-3
CDR3aa: CASSVDSTDTQYF
CDR3nt: TGTGCCAGCAGCGTAGATAGTACAGATACGCAGTATTTT

d_gene: .
v_gene: TRBV7-8
abundance: .
j_gene: TRBJ2-7
CDR3aa: CASSLASQGYYSYEQYF
CDR3nt: TGTGCCAGCAGCTTAGCCTCACAGGGATATTATTCCTACGAGCAGTACTTC

d_gene: TRBD1
v_gene: TRBV2
abundance: .
j_gene: TRBJ1-5
CDR3aa: CASSSDRGGGQPQHF
CDR3nt: TGTGCCAGCAGTTCCGACAGGGGAGGCGGCCAGCCCCAGCATTTT

d_gene: TRBD2
v_gene: TRBV7-2
abundance: .
j_gene: TRBJ2-3
CDR3aa: CASSLTSGDATDTQYF
CDR3nt: TGTGCCAGCAGCTTGACTAGCGGGGATGCCACAGATACGCAGTATTTT

d_gene: .
v_gene: TRBV27
abundance: .
j_gene: TRBJ1-1
CDR3aa: CASSELNTEAFF
CDR3nt: TGTGCCAGCAGTGAGTTGAACACTGAAGCTTTCTTT

d_gene: .
v_gene: TRBV5-1
abundance: .
j_gene: TRBJ2-1
CDR3aa: CASSWGNRDEQFF
CDR3nt: TGCGCCAGCAGCTGGGGAAACAGGGATGAGCAGTTCTTC

d_gene: .
v_gene: TRBV19
abundance: .
j_gene: TRBJ2-1
CDR3aa: CASSIGRGAYNEQFF
CDR3nt: TGTGCCAGTAGTATCGGCAGGGGCGCCTACAATGAGCAGTTCTTC

d_gene: .
v_gene: TRBV27
abundance: .
j_gene: TRBJ1-1
CDR3aa: CASSLSGGGVGTEAFF
CDR3nt: TGTGCCAGCAGTCTTTCGGGGGGTGGGGTAGGGACTGAAGCTTTCTTT

d_gene: .
v_gene: TRBV6-5
abundance: .
j_gene: TRBJ2-1
CDR3aa: CASRFLDNEQFF
CDR3nt: TGTGCCAGCAGATTCCTAGACAATGAGCAGTTCTTC

d_gene: TRBD1
v_gene: TRBV27
abundance: .
j_gene: TRBJ2-1
CDR3aa: CASSLGTGVSYNEQFF
CDR3nt: TGTGCCAGCAGTTTAGGCACAGGGGTTTCCTACAATGAGCAGTTCTTC

d_gene: TRBD1
v_gene: TRBV9
abundance: .
j_gene: TRBJ1-5
CDR3aa: CASSPRDRGDNQPQHF
CDR3nt: TGTGCCAGCAGCCCCCGGGACAGGGGAGACAATCAGCCCCAGCATTTT

d_gene: TRBD2
v_gene: TRBV15
abundance: once
j_gene: TRBJ2-3
CDR3aa: CATSRTSGGTDTQYF
CDR3nt: TGTGCCACCAGCAGGACTAGCGGGGGGACAGATACGCAGTATTTT

d_gene: .
v_gene: TRBV19
abundance: few
j_gene: TRBJ1-1
CDR3aa: CASSQGNTEAFF
CDR3nt: TGTGCCAGTAGCCAGGGGAACACTGAAGCTTTCTTT

d_gene: .
v_gene: TRBV6-1
abundance: .
j_gene: TRBJ1-1
CDR3aa: CASSELWAGNTEAFF
CDR3nt: TGTGCCAGCAGTGAGTTATGGGCGGGGAACACTGAAGCTTTCTTT

d_gene: .
v_gene: TRBV7-9
abundance: .
j_gene: TRBJ2-2
CDR3aa: CASTPGGELFF
CDR3nt: TGTGCCAGCACCCCGGGAGGGGAGCTGTTTTTT

d_gene: .
v_gene: TRBV7-9
abundance: .
j_gene: TRBJ1-2
CDR3aa: CASSLGFQDYGYTF
CDR3nt: TGTGCCAGCAGCCTAGGGTTCCAGGACTATGGCTACACCTTC

d_gene: TRBD1
v_gene: TRBV4-1
abundance: medium-sized
j_gene: TRBJ1-2
CDR3aa: CASSPRDRGKASNYGYTF
CDR3nt: TGCGCCAGCAGCCCTCGGGACAGGGGAAAAGCCTCTAACTATGGCTACACCTTC

d_gene: .
v_gene: TRBV7-9
abundance: .
j_gene: TRBJ1-1
CDR3aa: CASSLGGGTEAFF
CDR3nt: TGTGCCAGCAGCTTAGGCGGGGGTACTGAAGCTTTCTTT

d_gene: .
v_gene: TRBV10-3
abundance: .
j_gene: TRBJ2-2
CDR3aa: CAISDRDTGELFF
CDR3nt: TGTGCCATCAGTGACAGGGACACCGGGGAGCTGTTTTTT

d_gene: .
v_gene: TRBV4-3
abundance: .
j_gene: TRBJ2-7
CDR3aa: CASSQGTDSVGDEQYF
CDR3nt: TGCGCCAGCAGCCAAGGGACGGACAGCGTGGGGGACGAGCAGTACTTC

d_gene: TRBD1
v_gene: TRBV29-1
abundance: few
j_gene: TRBJ1-1
CDR3aa: CSGQGASEAFF
CDR3nt: TGCAGCGGTCAGGGGGCCTCTGAAGCTTTCTTT

d_gene: .
v_gene: TRBV6-5
abundance: .
j_gene: TRBJ2-1
CDR3aa: CASSRGGSTEQFF
CDR3nt: TGTGCCAGCAGTAGGGGGGGTAGTACTGAGCAGTTCTTC

d_gene: TRBD2
v_gene: TRBV4-3
abundance: .
j_gene: TRBJ2-1
CDR3aa: CASSQEGTSPARGNEQFF
CDR3nt: TGCGCCAGCAGCCAAGAGGGGACTAGCCCCGCACGTGGAAATGAGCAGTTCTTC

d_gene: .
v_gene: TRBV4-3
abundance: .
j_gene: TRBJ2-7
CDR3aa: CASSQDPQGINEQYF
CDR3nt: TGCGCCAGCAGCCAAGATCCCCAGGGAATAAACGAGCAGTACTTC

d_gene: .
v_gene: TRBV11-1
abundance: .
j_gene: TRBJ1-1
CDR3aa: CASSPPGDTEAFF
CDR3nt: TGTGCCAGCAGCCCCCCCGGGGACACTGAAGCTTTCTTT

d_gene: TRBD1
v_gene: TRBV5-1
abundance: medium-sized
j_gene: TRBJ1-4
CDR3aa: CASSLESGQGGKLFF
CDR3nt: TGCGCCAGCAGCTTGGAGTCGGGACAGGGAGGAAAACTGTTTTTT

d_gene: .
v_gene: TRBV7-9
abundance: .
j_gene: TRBJ1-1
CDR3aa: CASSTPLRGGDTEAFF
CDR3nt: TGTGCCAGCAGCACCCCCCTCCGGGGAGGGGACACTGAAGCTTTCTTT

d_gene: TRBD2
v_gene: TRBV9
abundance: .
j_gene: TRBJ2-3
CDR3aa: CASSVVPGGSADTQYF
CDR3nt: TGTGCCAGCAGCGTAGTGCCGGGGGGGAGTGCAGATACGCAGTATTTT

d_gene: .
v_gene: TRBV19
abundance: .
j_gene: TRBJ1-1
CDR3aa: CASSIGQRLGAEKRGEAFF
CDR3nt: TGTGCCAGTAGTATTGGCCAAAGACTAGGAGCGGAAAAAAGGGGTGAAGCTTTCTTT